The entry below gives a single TCR beta chain sequence along with its context. Its antigen is not known. The CDR3 has 17 residues. The germline gives CDR1 KGHSY, CDR2 FQNENV. J was trimmed by 1 base and V by 2 bases; bases with no gene match: 8. Libraries were prepared by immunoSEQ multiplex PCR; TCRdb keeps only in-frame clonotypes and omits some of them. This sample has some 170,000 clones; more than 85% occur once, and the top ten carry approximately 0.88%. This specimen comes from a study of T cell responses to AZD1222 COVID-19 vaccine. Points from the study as a whole: The repertoires were collected only after the peak T cell response.

The V gene is TRBV16, the J gene TRBJ2-7; TRBD1 matches 10 bases. This TCR derives from an adult in good health. The source material was peripheral blood, sampled on day 0 of AZD1222 vaccination. Here the CDR3 DNA reads TGTGCCAGCAGCCAAAAGGAGGGGGACAGGGGATCCTACGAGCAGTACTTC. It translates to CASSQKEGDRGSYEQYF.